What follows are 19 T cell receptor beta chains derived from one specimen sequenced in a study of early T cells in non-severe SARS-CoV-2 infection (dated by TCRdb to about 2021). To prepare the library, 5' RACE was applied. This sample was sequenced with a NextSeq 500. TCRdb trimmed the raw reads at Q25, called clones with MiXCR and kept productive beta chains. When rows share a CDR3 protein, they turn into one entry using the most common DNA and genes. For this sample there are around 30,000 distinct CDR3 sequences; around 6% appear just once. Clones ranked in the top ten supply roughly 13% of the sample. Specimen: whole blood. These receptors all stem from an adult who was a healthcare worker with PCR-confirmed SARS-CoV-2 infection or an uninfected control (not recorded which).

This clonotype appeared many times. This chain connects TRBV7-3 to TRBJ2-1; TRBD2 matches 11 bases. The CDR3 totals 16 residues. Germline V lookup: CDR1 SGHTA, CDR2 FQGTGA. V was pared by 4 bases and J by 2 bases, with 4 bases of the junction left unmatched. The CDR3 protein is CASSSTSGAPYNEQFF. As DNA, the CDR3 is TGTGCCAGCAGCTCGACTAGCGGGGCCCCCTACAATGAGCAGTTCTTC.

At least ten counts were recorded for this clonotype. The chain joins TRBV14 to TRBJ1-4; 11 bases fit TRBD1. The germline V gene has CDR1 SGHDN and CDR2 FVKESK. Trimming at V came to 4 bases and at J to 8 bases, leaving 9 bases not matched to a gene. The length of the CDR3 is 16 residues. CDR3 sequence (DNA): TGTGCCAGCAGCCGGCTCAGTGGGACAGGGGGAGAAAAACTGTTTTTT. As protein: CASSRLSGTGGEKLFF.

This clonotype has only a few counts. The chain combines TRBV20-1 with TRBJ1-5, with TRBD1 matching over 7 bases. Germline values: CDR1 DFQATT, CDR2 SNEGSKA (reference sequence). The CDR3 has 12 residues. V was pared by 3 bases and J by 7 bases, with 3 bases of the junction left unmatched. The CDR3 DNA sequence: TGCAGTGCTAGGACAGGGCCCCAGCCCCAGCATTTT. Its translation is CSARTGPQPQHF.

This clonotype occurred a few times. The chain uses TRBV10-2 and TRBJ2-5, with unresolved D. Germline assignment: CDR1 WSHSY and CDR2 SAAADI. This CDR3 contains 14 residues. V dropped 5 bases and J dropped 1 base, with 11 bases sitting between them. The DNA of the CDR3 is TGCGCCAGCAGTTTTACGGGCCCCCAAGAGACCCAGTACTTC. Residues: CASSFTGPQETQYF.

Many counts were recorded for this clonotype. The chain has TRBV7-2 and TRBJ2-5; no definite D call. This CDR3 region has 12 residues. The germline V and J ends were trimmed by 3 bases and 4 bases, with 6 bases remaining between them. Per the germline V gene, CDR1 is SGHTA and CDR2 is FQGNSA. CDR3 protein: CASSLVTETQYF. Here the CDR3 DNA reads TGTGCCAGCAGCTTGGTTACAGAGACCCAGTACTTC.

This clonotype has ten or more counts. The V call is TRBV20-1, the J call TRBJ2-3, with TRBD1 identical over 7 bases. The CDR3 runs to 15 residues. V was clipped by 7 bases and J by 0 bases; unmatched bases: 10. From germline, CDR1 is DFQATT and CDR2 SNEGSKA (reference sequence). CDR3 bases: TGCAGTGTAGATGCCCGGGACAGTAGCACAGATACGCAGTATTTT. As protein: CSVDARDSSTDTQYF.

This clonotype was counted at least ten times. This chain joins TRBV11-1 and TRBJ1-1, with TRBD1 as a possible D gene (5 bases). The V end lost 3 bases, the J end lost 8 bases, and 10 bases lay between the germline ends. CDR3 length: 12 amino acids. The V gene's germline CDR1 is SGHAT and CDR2 FQDESV (reference sequence). The CDR3 is CASSFDGTEAFF. The DNA of the CDR3 is TGTGCCAGCAGCTTCGACGGGACCGAAGCTTTCTTT. The entire variable domain, with the rest obtained from reference TRBV11-1 and TRBJ1-1, is as follows: EAEVAQSPRYKITEKSQAVAFWCDPISGHATLYWYRQILGQGPELLVQFQDESVVDDSQLPKDRFSAERLKGVDSTLKIQPAELGDSAMYLCASSFDGTEAFFGQGTRLTVV.

This clonotype was observed a few times. This chain's CDR3 is CASSEGAGGRFVSEQYF. The CDR3 DNA is TGTGCCAGCAGTGAAGGGGCCGGGGGACGCTTTGTCTCCGAGCAGTACTTC. The J gene is TRBJ2-7, the V gene TRBV2; D might be TRBD2 (6 bases). Deletions cut 1 base from V and 6 bases from J, with 22 bases between. CDR3 length: 17 residues. Germline CDR1 SNHLY, CDR2 FYNNEI.

The chain uses TRBV28 and TRBJ1-2, with TRBD1 as a possible D gene (6 bases). This CDR3 is 15 amino acids long. Germline V gene data show CDR1 as MDHEN and CDR2 as SYDVKM. V lost 2 bases, J lost 4 bases, and 14 bases lay in between. This chain's CDR3 is CASSLVQGFSYGYTF. The CDR3 DNA follows: TGTGCCAGCAGTTTAGTTCAGGGGTTCTCCTATGGCTACACCTTC.

The sample holds many counts of this clonotype. The chain has TRBV4-1 and TRBJ2-7; D remains ambiguous. Per the germline V gene, CDR1 is MGHRA and CDR2 is YSYEKL. Trimming pared 4 bases from V and 2 bases from J, leaving 9 bases between. The CDR3 has 13 amino acids. The CDR3, as DNA: TGCGCCAGCAGCCGCCTGGCCCCCTACGAGCAGTACTTC. Translating it yields CASSRLAPYEQYF.

The table lists this clonotype with many counts. This chain joins TRBV29-1 and TRBJ2-3; D unclear. This CDR3 is 10 amino acids long. Germline V lookup: CDR1 SQVTM, CDR2 ANQGSEA. Deletions cut 6 bases from V and 2 bases from J, with 3 bases between. CDR3 sequence (DNA): TGCAGCGTCGACACAGATACGCAGTATTTT. Translated: CSVDTDTQYF.

The genes are TRBV12-3 or TRBV12-4 and TRBJ2-1; 7 bases align to TRBD2. V trimming: 6 bases; J trimming: 5 bases; junction bases outside the gene matches: 7. This CDR3 region has 14 residues. In nucleotides, the CDR3 is TGTGCCAGCAGGGATACGGGGGGTCACAATGAGCAGTTCTTC. The encoded protein is CASRDTGGHNEQFF.

The chain links TRBV18 to TRBJ2-1; 13 nucleotides match TRBD2. CDR3 length: 17 residues. V dropped 2 bases and J dropped 7; count of bases not matched to a gene: 8. Germline lookup yields CDR1 KGHSH and CDR2 LQKENI. DNA for the CDR3: TGTGCCAGCTCACCATCCGGACTAGCGGGGGCCACTAATGAGCAGTTCTTC. Translation: CASSPSGLAGATNEQFF.

The sample holds a few counts of this clonotype. The V and J genes are TRBV3-1 and TRBJ1-1, with D tentatively TRBD1 (5 bases). Looked up from germline, CDR1 is LGHDT and CDR2 is YNNKEL (reference sequence). There are 15 residues in the CDR3. With 1 base removed from V and 0 bases from J, the gap between germline ends came to 9 bases. CDR3 region: CASSQGGNMNTEAFF. The DNA for the CDR3 is TGTGCCAGCAGCCAAGGGGGGAACATGAACACTGAAGCTTTCTTT.

This clonotype showed up many times. The V call is TRBV6-5, the J call TRBJ2-2; no clear D gene. The germline CDR1 and CDR2 sequences are MNHEY and SVGAGI. The CDR3 runs to 13 residues. Trimming removed 6 bases from V and 6 bases from J, with 11 bases in between. In nucleotides, the CDR3 is TGTGCCAGCAGCGACCCCGTCCCCGGGGAGCTGTTTTTT. It is translated as CASSDPVPGELFF.

The CDR3 coding sequence is TGTGCCAGCGAGGGGTTGAACACCGGGGAGCTGTTTTTT. Protein sequence: CASEGLNTGELFF. The chain recombines TRBV6-1 with TRBJ2-2; either TRBD1 or TRBD2 may fit D (5 bases each). V lost 8 bases, J lost 1 base, and 8 bases lay in between. The CDR3 spans 13 residues. From germline, CDR1 is MNHNS and CDR2 SASEGT.

The genes are TRBV6-1 and TRBJ2-3, with D unresolved. V shed 2 bases and J shed 2 bases, with 2 bases lying between them. This CDR3 spans 12 amino acids. Germline values: CDR1 MNHNS, CDR2 SASEGT. The CDR3 loop is CASSEPTDTQYF. The CDR3 DNA reads TGTGCCAGCAGTGAACCCACAGATACGCAGTATTTT.

This clonotype was picked up a small number of times. The gene calls are TRBV5-1 and TRBJ2-3; a weak D match, TRBD2 (6 bases). Germline assignment: CDR1 SGHRS and CDR2 YFSETQ. This CDR3 spans 15 amino acids. Trimming took 2 bases from V and 2 from J, leaving 12 bases between them. The DNA for the CDR3 is TGCGCCAGCAGCTTATGGGGGGACGTCACAGATACGCAGTATTTT. As protein: CASSLWGDVTDTQYF.

This clonotype appeared many times. The chain combines TRBV20-1 with TRBJ1-5; no clear D. The CDR3 contains 16 residues. Deletions cut 4 bases from V and 0 bases from J, with 16 bases between. Per germline, CDR1 DFQATT and CDR2 SNEGSKA (reference sequence). The CDR3 coding sequence is TGCAGTGCTACACCCTCAGACGGATATAGCAATCAGCCCCAGCATTTT. Its protein is CSATPSDGYSNQPQHF.